Described below is a single T cell receptor beta chain sequence and its context. The data originate from a study of control samples from healthy donors and cancer patients. This table comes from immunoSEQ multiplex PCR, and its TCRdb copy is limited to in-frame clones, with some not included. The table includes about 82,000 clones, 94% detected once. This TCR was sampled from a woman younger than 35 in good health. The sample comprised blood.

This CDR3 is CTSSQAGGQPYNEQFF. In DNA, the CDR3 is TGCACCAGCAGCCAAGCAGGGGGTCAACCCTACAATGAGCAGTTCTTC. The V gene is TRBV1, the J gene TRBJ2-1; the table's TRBD1 call for D was not verified on the DNA. TRBV1 is a documented pseudogene. The CDR3 is 16 amino acids.